Presented here are 4 T cell receptor beta chains from one specimen sequenced in a study of blood T cell repertoires in COVID-19. The assay was immunoSEQ multiplex PCR, and TCRdb's table has in-frame clones only and misses some. The sample lists under 200,000 clones, about 86% occurring once. Sequencing was done on a sample of peripheral blood. These TCRs come from a man between 18 and 29 years old with acute or convalescent COVID-19.

The V call is TRBV11-2, the J call TRBJ1-2; tentative D call: TRBD1 (6 bases). The germline gives CDR1 SGHAT, CDR2 FQNNGV. V shed 2 bases and J shed 3 bases, with 10 bases lying between them. The CDR3 runs 14 residues. CDR3: CASSLIAGDYGYTF. The CDR3 DNA follows: TGTGCCAGCAGCTTAATAGCAGGGGACTATGGCTACACCTTC.

The gene calls are TRBV4-1 and TRBJ2-5; weak D call: TRBD1 (5 bases). V was pared by 1 base and J by 5 bases, with 14 bases between. This CDR3 region has 15 residues. The germline gives CDR1 MGHRA, CDR2 YSYEKL. CDR3 region: CASSQGPAGSETQYF. CDR3 nucleotide sequence: TGCGCCAGCAGCCAAGGTCCGGCAGGGTCGGAGACCCAGTACTTC.

A single count supports this clone. The CDR3 DNA reads TGTGCCAGTAGTATGGACAGGGGGTCAGGACAGCCCCAGCATTTT. Its protein is CASSMDRGSGQPQHF. The chain combines TRBV19 with TRBJ1-5; 10 bases fit TRBD1. The CDR3 is 15 amino acids. Germline V lookup: CDR1 LNHDA, CDR2 SQIVND (reference sequence). J was trimmed by 7 bases and V by 3 bases; bases with no gene match: 6.

In this sample, this clone turned up once. The gene calls are TRBV7-2 and TRBJ1-5; unclear D gene. Deletions cut 0 bases from V and 1 base from J, with 7 bases between. CDR1 SGHTA and CDR2 FQGNSA come from the germline V gene. The CDR3 is 15 amino acids. Here the CDR3 reads CASSLASQSNQPQHF. CDR3 DNA sequence: TGTGCCAGCAGCTTAGCCTCGCAGAGCAATCAGCCCCAGCATTTT.